A selection of T cell receptor beta chains follows, all from one sample in a study of cytomegalovirus exposure and HLA in healthy donors. Sequencing was performed with immunoSEQ multiplex PCR; in TCRdb, only in-frame clones are kept and a portion is missing. Among over 55,000 clones listed, about 80% were seen once. Sequenced input: PBMCs. The receptors shown here come from a man in his forties in good health and CMV-seronegative. The CDR3 runs from the conserved cysteine through the conserved F or W. Each record gives: D gene, V gene, J gene, clone size, CDR3 protein, CDR3 DNA. The D gene is left open where the match is weak. Where a row states a size, it is once, few, many or the class of an expanded clone; other rows omit it.

D gene: NA
V gene: TRBV7-2
J gene: TRBJ2-7
clone size: NA
CDR3 protein: CASSLDRVKQYF
CDR3 DNA: TGTGCCAGCAGCTTAGACAGGGTAAAGCAGTACTTC

D gene: TRBD2
V gene: TRBV2
J gene: TRBJ2-6
clone size: NA
CDR3 protein: CASSEFILAGGSGANVLTF
CDR3 DNA: TGTGCCAGCAGTGAATTTATCCTAGCGGGGGGCTCTGGGGCCAACGTCCTGACTTTC

D gene: NA
V gene: TRBV5-6
J gene: TRBJ1-1
clone size: few
CDR3 protein: CASSLAGVPEAFF
CDR3 DNA: TGTGCCAGCAGCTTAGCCGGGGTCCCTGAAGCTTTCTTT

D gene: NA
V gene: TRBV18
J gene: TRBJ1-3
clone size: once
CDR3 protein: CASSLTPNHSGNTIYF
CDR3 DNA: TGTGCCAGCTCACTGACACCGAACCACTCTGGAAACACCATATATTTT

D gene: TRBD1
V gene: TRBV11-2
J gene: TRBJ2-7
clone size: few
CDR3 protein: CASSSFRFRQGAPYEQYF
CDR3 DNA: TGTGCCAGCAGCTCATTCCGGTTTCGACAGGGGGCTCCCTACGAGCAGTACTTC

D gene: TRBD1
V gene: TRBV13
J gene: TRBJ1-2
clone size: once
CDR3 protein: CASSLFISGQLYGYTF
CDR3 DNA: TGTGCCAGCAGCTTATTTATCTCGGGACAGCTCTATGGCTACACCTTC

D gene: TRBD1
V gene: TRBV6-5
J gene: TRBJ1-2
clone size: NA
CDR3 protein: CASSGRGQGGYTF
CDR3 DNA: TGTGCCAGCAGTGGAAGGGGGCAGGGTGGCTACACCTTC

D gene: TRBD1
V gene: TRBV19
J gene: TRBJ1-6
clone size: NA
CDR3 protein: CASSPGTAISPLHF
CDR3 DNA: TGTGCCAGTAGTCCCGGGACAGCGATTTCACCCCTCCACTTT

D gene: NA
V gene: TRBV4-1
J gene: TRBJ1-1
clone size: NA
CDR3 protein: CASRREGSMLNTEAFF
CDR3 DNA: TGCGCCAGCAGACGGGAGGGCAGTATGTTGAACACTGAAGCTTTCTTT

D gene: NA
V gene: TRBV30
J gene: TRBJ1-4
clone size: NA
CDR3 protein: CAWTLSGGTNEKLFF
CDR3 DNA: TGTGCCTGGACCCTCAGTGGTGGAACTAATGAAAAACTGTTTTTT

D gene: NA
V gene: TRBV2
J gene: TRBJ1-2
clone size: NA
CDR3 protein: CASTLRQQANYGYTF
CDR3 DNA: TGTGCCAGCACCTTAAGGCAGCAGGCTAACTATGGCTACACCTTC

D gene: NA
V gene: TRBV9
J gene: TRBJ1-1
clone size: NA
CDR3 protein: CASSVGVGQGLGLAGAFF
CDR3 DNA: TGTGCCAGCAGCGTAGGAGTGGGGCAGGGGTTAGGACTGGCAGGAGCTTTCTTT

D gene: TRBD2
V gene: TRBV6-1
J gene: TRBJ2-1
clone size: few
CDR3 protein: CASSEAGSGGLREQFF
CDR3 DNA: TGTGCCAGCAGTGAAGCGGGTAGCGGGGGCCTTAGGGAGCAGTTCTTC

D gene: NA
V gene: TRBV29-1
J gene: TRBJ2-2
clone size: NA
CDR3 protein: CSVEGQGVSGELFF
CDR3 DNA: TGCAGCGTTGAGGGTCAGGGTGTCTCCGGGGAGCTGTTTTTT

D gene: NA
V gene: TRBV6-1
J gene: TRBJ1-1
clone size: few
CDR3 protein: CASMGDIEAFF
CDR3 DNA: TGTGCCAGCATGGGAGATATTGAAGCTTTCTTT

D gene: TRBD1
V gene: TRBV10-2
J gene: TRBJ1-2
clone size: NA
CDR3 protein: CASSPNRGDYGYTF
CDR3 DNA: TGCGCCAGCAGTCCCAACAGGGGGGACTATGGCTACACCTTC

D gene: TRBD1
V gene: TRBV27
J gene: TRBJ2-7
clone size: NA
CDR3 protein: CASSKGDRGFYEQYF
CDR3 DNA: TGTGCCAGCAGCAAAGGGGACAGGGGCTTCTACGAGCAGTACTTC

D gene: NA
V gene: TRBV6-4
J gene: TRBJ1-4
clone size: once
CDR3 protein: CATRRRGRLNEKLFF
CDR3 DNA: TGTGCCACCAGGCGCCGGGGGAGGTTAAATGAAAAACTGTTTTTT

D gene: TRBD2
V gene: TRBV28
J gene: TRBJ2-6
clone size: NA
CDR3 protein: CASSLASGGPPGANVLTF
CDR3 DNA: TGTGCCAGCAGTTTGGCTAGCGGAGGGCCCCCCGGGGCCAACGTCCTGACTTTC

D gene: TRBD2
V gene: TRBV28
J gene: TRBJ2-4
clone size: NA
CDR3 protein: CASSLSGGAPLGNIQYF
CDR3 DNA: TGTGCCAGCAGTTTATCGGGGGGGGCGCCCCTCGGAAACATTCAGTACTTC

D gene: NA
V gene: TRBV25-1
J gene: TRBJ2-5
clone size: NA
CDR3 protein: CASSDLSGGAETQYF
CDR3 DNA: TGTGCCAGCAGTGACCTGTCCGGGGGTGCTGAGACCCAGTACTTC

D gene: NA
V gene: TRBV11-3
J gene: TRBJ2-1
clone size: NA
CDR3 protein: CASSLAEAYNEQFF
CDR3 DNA: TGTGCCAGCAGCTTAGCAGAAGCCTACAATGAGCAGTTCTTC

D gene: NA
V gene: TRBV4-2
J gene: TRBJ2-7
clone size: NA
CDR3 protein: CASSHLTPGVSSYEQYF
CDR3 DNA: TGTGCCAGCAGCCACCTAACCCCAGGCGTCAGCTCCTACGAGCAGTACTTC

D gene: TRBD1
V gene: TRBV19
J gene: TRBJ1-2
clone size: NA
CDR3 protein: CASSAGTGGGYTF
CDR3 DNA: TGTGCCAGTAGTGCTGGGACAGGGGGTGGCTACACCTTC

D gene: NA
V gene: TRBV9
J gene: TRBJ1-1
clone size: NA
CDR3 protein: CASSVAGQHGAEAFF
CDR3 DNA: TGTGCCAGCAGCGTAGCGGGACAACATGGGGCTGAAGCTTTCTTT

D gene: NA
V gene: TRBV7-2
J gene: TRBJ1-1
clone size: few
CDR3 protein: CASSPSVVTEAFF
CDR3 DNA: TGTGCCAGCAGCCCTAGTGTAGTGACTGAAGCTTTCTTT

D gene: NA
V gene: TRBV18
J gene: TRBJ2-1
clone size: NA
CDR3 protein: CASSPSQAYNEQFF
CDR3 DNA: TGTGCCAGCTCACCATCGCAGGCATACAATGAGCAGTTCTTC

D gene: NA
V gene: TRBV6-1
J gene: TRBJ1-4
clone size: few
CDR3 protein: CASRRDPLLNEKLFF
CDR3 DNA: TGTGCCAGCAGGAGGGATCCGCTCCTTAATGAAAAACTGTTTTTT